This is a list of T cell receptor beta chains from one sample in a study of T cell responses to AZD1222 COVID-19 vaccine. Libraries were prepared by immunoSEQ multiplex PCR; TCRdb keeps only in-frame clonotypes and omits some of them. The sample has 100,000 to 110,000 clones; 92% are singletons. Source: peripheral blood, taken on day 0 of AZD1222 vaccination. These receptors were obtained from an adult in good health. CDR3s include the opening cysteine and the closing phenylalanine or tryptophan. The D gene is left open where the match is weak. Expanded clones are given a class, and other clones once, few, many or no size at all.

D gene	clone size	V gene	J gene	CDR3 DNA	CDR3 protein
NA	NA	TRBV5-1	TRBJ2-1	TGCGCCAGCAGTCCTGGGGAGGCTAGCGCGTACAATGAGCAGTTCTTC	CASSPGEASAYNEQFF
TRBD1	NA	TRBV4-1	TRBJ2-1	TGCGCCAGCAGCCTTCCGGGACAGGGGCGGGGTGAGCAGTTCTTC	CASSLPGQGRGEQFF
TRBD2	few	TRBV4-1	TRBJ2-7	TGCGCCAGCAGCCACCCGGGACTAGCGGGAGTTTCGCCCTACGAGCAGTACTTC	CASSHPGLAGVSPYEQYF
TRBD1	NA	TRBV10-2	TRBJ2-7	TGCGCCAGCAGTGACCTCACTTCAGGGGGCGTCGAGCAGTACTTC	CASSDLTSGGVEQYF
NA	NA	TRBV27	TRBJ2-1	TGTGCCAGCAGTTTAGAGTGGGGCACGGGAGATCAGTTCTTC	CASSLEWGTGDQFF
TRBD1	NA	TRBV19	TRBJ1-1	TGTGCCAGTAGTATACGCCGGGACAGAGATGTGAACACTGAAGCTTTCTTT	CASSIRRDRDVNTEAFF
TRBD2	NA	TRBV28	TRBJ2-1	TGTGCCAGCACCATCAGCGGGAGGGGTTATGAGCAGTTCTTC	CASTISGRGYEQFF
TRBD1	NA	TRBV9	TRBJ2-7	TGTGCCAGCAGCGCCGGGACAGGGGGTTACGAGCAGTACTTC	CASSAGTGGYEQYF
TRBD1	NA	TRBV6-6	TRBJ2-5	TGTGCCAGCAGTTCCACAGGGACAGGTGCGGAGACCCAGTACTTC	CASSSTGTGAETQYF
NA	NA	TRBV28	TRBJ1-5	TGTGCCAGCAGTTTACAGGGTCAGCCCCAGCATTTT	CASSLQGQPQHF
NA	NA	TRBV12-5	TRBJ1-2	TGTGCTAGTGGTTTAGCGACAGCGAGTGGCTACACCTTC	CASGLATASGYTF
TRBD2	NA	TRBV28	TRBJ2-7	TGTGCCAGCAGTAGCGGGAGTAACTACGAGCAGTACTTC	CASSSGSNYEQYF
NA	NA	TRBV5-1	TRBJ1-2	TGCGCCAGCAGCTCCGGGGAGCGTTATGGCTACACCTTC	CASSSGERYGYTF
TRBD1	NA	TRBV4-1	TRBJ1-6	TGCGCCAGCAGTCTAACAGGGGGTAATTCACCCCTCCACTTT	CASSLTGGNSPLHF
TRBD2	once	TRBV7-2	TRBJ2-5	TGTGCCAGCAGCCTTCTAGCGGAAGAGACCCAGTACTTC	CASSLLAEETQYF
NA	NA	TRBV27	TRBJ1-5	TGTGCCAGCAGTCCCCTCTCAAAGGCCAATCAGCCCCAGCATTTT	CASSPLSKANQPQHF
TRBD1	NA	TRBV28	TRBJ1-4	TGTGCCAGCAGTCCAAGGACAGGGGGCAATCGGGAAAAACTGTTTTTT	CASSPRTGGNREKLFF
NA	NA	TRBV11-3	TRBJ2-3	TGTGCCAGCAGCTCTTCTTTTACAGATACGCAGTATTTT	CASSSSFTDTQYF
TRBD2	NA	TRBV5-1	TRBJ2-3	TGCGCCAGCTCTAGCGGAGAAACAGATACGCAGTATTTT	CASSSGETDTQYF
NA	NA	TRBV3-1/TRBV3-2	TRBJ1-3	TGTGCCAGCAGCCAACCCTACGGCGGGGTCGACTCTGGAAACACCATATATTTT	CASSQPYGGVDSGNTIYF
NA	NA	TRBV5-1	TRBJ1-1	TGCGCCAGCAGGTCCGACAGGAACACTGAAGCTTTCTTT	CASRSDRNTEAFF
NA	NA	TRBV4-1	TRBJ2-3	TGCGCCAGCAGCCAAGAAGCAGGGCTAATAGATACGCAGTATTTT	CASSQEAGLIDTQYF
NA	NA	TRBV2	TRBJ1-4	TGTGCCAGCAGGTCAGGGGTTTTTGAAAAACTGTTTTTT	CASRSGVFEKLFF
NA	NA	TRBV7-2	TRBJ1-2	TGTGCCAGCAGCTTGAACAGGTATTATGGCTACACCTTC	CASSLNRYYGYTF
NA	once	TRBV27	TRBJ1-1	TGTGCCAGCAGTTTGGGACAGAACACTGAAGCTTTCTTT	CASSLGQNTEAFF
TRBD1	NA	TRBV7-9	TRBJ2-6	TGTGCCAGCAGCCACGGACAGGGGAGTAACGTCCTGACTTTC	CASSHGQGSNVLTF
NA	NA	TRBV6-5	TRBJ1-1	TGTGCCAGCAGTTCCACCTCCGGGGGGGCGAACACTGAAGCTTTCTTT	CASSSTSGGANTEAFF
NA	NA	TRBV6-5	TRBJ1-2	TGTGCCAGCACCTTGACAGGACGTTATGGCTACACCTTC	CASTLTGRYGYTF
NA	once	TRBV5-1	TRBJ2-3	TGCGCCAGCAGCCCGCAGAGGACACACACAGATACGCAGTATTTT	CASSPQRTHTDTQYF
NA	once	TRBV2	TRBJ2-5	TGTGCCAGCAGTCCCGGACAGCAAGAGACCCAGTACTTC	CASSPGQQETQYF
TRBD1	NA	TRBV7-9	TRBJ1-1	TGTGCCAGCAGACTCCGGGACAGGTTGTCGAACACTGAAGCTTTCTTT	CASRLRDRLSNTEAFF
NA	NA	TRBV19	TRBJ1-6	TGTGCCAGTAGTCCAAAACAGGCCTGGGGTTCACCCCTCCACTTT	CASSPKQAWGSPLHF
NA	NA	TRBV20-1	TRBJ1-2	TGCAGTGCTAGTGAGGGTGGGGAGGGCTACACCTTC	CSASEGGEGYTF
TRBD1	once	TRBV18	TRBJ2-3	TGTGCCAGCTCACCGACAGGGGTCACAGATACGCAGTATTTT	CASSPTGVTDTQYF
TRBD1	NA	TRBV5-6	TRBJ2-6	TGTGCCAGCAGCGGCCGGGACAGGGGGACTGGGGCCAACGTCCTGACTTTC	CASSGRDRGTGANVLTF
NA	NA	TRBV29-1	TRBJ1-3	TGCAGCGTTGAAAGGGGGTTTGGAAACACCATATATTTT	CSVERGFGNTIYF
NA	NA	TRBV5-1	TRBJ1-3	TGCGCCAGCAGCCGAGGGGGGATTGATGGAAACACCATATATTTT	CASSRGGIDGNTIYF
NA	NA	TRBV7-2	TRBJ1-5	TGTGCCAGCAGCTTATGGCTCACAAGCAATCAGCCCCAGCATTTT	CASSLWLTSNQPQHF
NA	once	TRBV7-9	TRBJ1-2	TGTGCCAGCAGCCGAGACAGTGGCTATGGCTACACCTTC	CASSRDSGYGYTF